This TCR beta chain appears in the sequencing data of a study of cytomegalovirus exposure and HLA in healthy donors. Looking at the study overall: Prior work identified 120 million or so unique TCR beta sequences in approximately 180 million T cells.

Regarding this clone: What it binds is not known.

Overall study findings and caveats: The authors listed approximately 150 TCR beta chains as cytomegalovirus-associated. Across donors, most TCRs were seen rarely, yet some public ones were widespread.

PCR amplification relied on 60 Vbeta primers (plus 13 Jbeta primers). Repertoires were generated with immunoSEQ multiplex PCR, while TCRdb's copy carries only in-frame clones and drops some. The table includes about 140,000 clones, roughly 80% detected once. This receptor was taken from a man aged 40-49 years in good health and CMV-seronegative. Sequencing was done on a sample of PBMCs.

In nucleotides, the CDR3 is TGTGCCAGCAGCTTAGGGGACAACTCTGCGGAGCTGTTTTTT. This sequence encodes CASSLGDNSAELFF. This chain joins TRBV7-6 and TRBJ2-2; TRBD1 is a possible D gene (6 bases). The CDR3 is 14 amino acids. Trimming cost V 1 base and J 10 bases, with 13 bases left between them. Looked up from germline, CDR1 is SGHVS and CDR2 is FNYEAQ.